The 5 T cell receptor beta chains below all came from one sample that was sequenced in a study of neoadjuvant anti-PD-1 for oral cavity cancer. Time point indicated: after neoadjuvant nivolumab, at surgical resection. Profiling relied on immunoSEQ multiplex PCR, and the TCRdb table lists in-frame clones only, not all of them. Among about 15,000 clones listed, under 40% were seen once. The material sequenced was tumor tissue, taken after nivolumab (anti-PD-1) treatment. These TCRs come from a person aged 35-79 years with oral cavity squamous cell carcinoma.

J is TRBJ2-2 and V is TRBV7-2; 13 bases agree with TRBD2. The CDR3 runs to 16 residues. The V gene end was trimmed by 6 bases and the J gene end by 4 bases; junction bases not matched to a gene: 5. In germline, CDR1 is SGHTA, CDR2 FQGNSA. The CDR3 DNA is TGTGCCAGCAGGACTAGCGGGGGGAGTGGCACCGGGGAGCTGTTTTTT. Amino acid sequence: CASRTSGGSGTGELFF. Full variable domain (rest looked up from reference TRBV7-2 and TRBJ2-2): GAGVSQSPSNKVTEKGKDVELRCDPISGHTALYWYRQSLGQGLEFLIYFQGNSAPDKSGLPSDRFSAERTGGSVSTLTIQRTQQEDSAVYLCASRTSGGSGTGELFFGEGSRLTVL.

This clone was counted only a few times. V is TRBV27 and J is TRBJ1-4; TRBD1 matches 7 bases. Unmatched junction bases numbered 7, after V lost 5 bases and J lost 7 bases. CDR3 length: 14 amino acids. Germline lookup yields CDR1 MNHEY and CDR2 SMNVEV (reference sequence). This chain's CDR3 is CASSPSGTAEKLFF. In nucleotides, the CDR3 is TGTGCCAGCAGTCCATCCGGGACAGCTGAAAAACTGTTTTTT.

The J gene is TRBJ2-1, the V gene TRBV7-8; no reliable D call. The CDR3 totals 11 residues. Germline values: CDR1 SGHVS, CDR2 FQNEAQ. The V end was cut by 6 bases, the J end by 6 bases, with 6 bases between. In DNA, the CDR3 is TGTGCCAGCAGTCTTGGCAATGAGCAGTTCTTC. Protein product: CASSLGNEQFF.

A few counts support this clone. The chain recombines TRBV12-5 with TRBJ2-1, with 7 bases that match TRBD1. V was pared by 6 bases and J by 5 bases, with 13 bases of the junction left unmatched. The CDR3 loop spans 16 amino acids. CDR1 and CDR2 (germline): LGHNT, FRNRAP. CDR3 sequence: CASGPEGQPPHNEQFF. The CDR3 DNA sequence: TGTGCTAGTGGACCCGAGGGACAGCCGCCCCACAATGAGCAGTTCTTC.

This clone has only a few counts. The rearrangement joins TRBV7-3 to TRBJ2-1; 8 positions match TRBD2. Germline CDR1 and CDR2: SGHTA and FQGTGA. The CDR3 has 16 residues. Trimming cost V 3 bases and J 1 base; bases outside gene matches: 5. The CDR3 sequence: CASSLSGGLSYNEQFF. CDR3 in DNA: TGTGCCAGCAGCTTGAGCGGGGGTTTATCCTACAATGAGCAGTTCTTC.